These 16 T cell receptor beta chains share one sample of origin, sequenced in a study of T cells in Graves' hyperthyroidism and ophthalmopathy. Regions amplified from RNA transcripts were the TCR beta CDR3 regions. A set of HTBI primers served as the primers for a first-round RT-PCR of the TCR CDR3. TCRdb redid the calling of the multiplex PCR reads with MiXCR, one entry per CDR3 protein. The table shows 250,000 to 350,000 distinct CDR3 sequences, with approximately 16% occurring only once. Sequenced material: blood. The source of these receptors is a man aged 25-45 years with Graves' hyperthyroidism.

This clonotype was detected many times. This chain joins TRBV7-2 and TRBJ2-7, with TRBD1 matching 10 bases. The CDR3 length is 14 residues. The V gene's germline CDR1 is SGHTA and CDR2 FQGNSA. Unmatched junction bases numbered 12, after V lost 4 bases and J lost 12 bases. Here the CDR3 DNA reads TGTGCCAGCAGCTCGCCGGGACAGGGGTTGGGGAGGTACTTC. It translates to CASSSPGQGLGRYF. The variable domain in full, completed from reference TRBV7-2 and TRBJ2-7, reads GAGVSQSPSNKVTEKGKDVELRCDPISGHTALYWYRQSLGQGLEFLIYFQGNSAPDKSGLPSDRFSAERTGGSVSTLTIQRTQQEDSAVYLCASSSPGQGLGRYFGPGTRLTVT.

This clonotype was recorded many times. The chain joins TRBV7-6 to TRBJ1-3; D unclear. The germline V and J ends were trimmed by 5 bases and 1 base, with 9 bases remaining between them. This CDR3 contains 14 residues. The germline V gene encodes CDR1 SGHVS and CDR2 FNYEAQ. The CDR3 DNA follows: TGTGCCAGCAGCCGCAGTGGGTCTGGAAACACCATATATTTT. This encodes CASSRSGSGNTIYF.

The chain employs TRBV7-2 and TRBJ1-5; the D gene is possibly TRBD1 (6 bases). Trimming removed 1 base from V and 2 bases from J, with 15 bases in between. Germline V gene lookup returns CDR1 SGHTA and CDR2 FQGNSA. The CDR3 spans 17 residues. The DNA for the CDR3 is TGTGCCAGCAGCTTAGTGGGGGGGGGGCGCGGCAATCAGCCCCAGCATTTT. Translating it yields CASSLVGGGRGNQPQHF.

This clonotype was seen many times. This chain uses TRBV18 with TRBJ2-7; D is unresolved. Germline V gene data show CDR1 as KGHSH and CDR2 as LQKENI. The CDR3 spans 13 residues. The germline V and J ends were trimmed by 4 bases and 2 bases, with 9 bases remaining between them. As DNA, the CDR3 is TGTGCCAGCTCACGAGCCGGTACCTACGAGCAGTACTTC. Amino acid sequence: CASSRAGTYEQYF.

This clonotype occurred a few times. V is TRBV7-2 and J is TRBJ1-1, with D tentatively TRBD1 (6 bases). This CDR3 has 14 residues. CDR1 is SGHTA, CDR2 FQGNSA, per germline. Trimming pared 0 bases from V and 8 bases from J, leaving 13 bases between. CDR3 sequence reads: CASSLAKQGPEAFF. The CDR3 bases are TGTGCCAGCAGCTTAGCGAAACAGGGACCGGAAGCTTTCTTT.

There are many counts of this clonotype. The V and J genes are TRBV12-3 or TRBV12-4 and TRBJ2-7; 8 nucleotides align to TRBD2. The CDR3 totals 14 residues. V was clipped by 3 bases and J by 4 bases; unmatched bases: 5. The CDR3 bases are TGTGCCAGCAGTTTTCCAGCGGGAGCGTACGAGCAGTACTTC. It yields the protein CASSFPAGAYEQYF.

Remarks on this clonotype: This sequence may be a read error, since a much larger clone differs from it by one base. V usage is TRBV20-1 and J usage is TRBJ1-2; 7 nucleotides line up with TRBD1. The CDR3 has 13 amino acids. The germline CDR1 and CDR2 sequences are DFQATT and SNEGSKA (reference sequence). The trim removed 8 bases at V and 2 bases at J, leaving 8 bases unmatched. The CDR3: CSSGDSLNYGYTF. CDR3 DNA: TGCAGTTCAGGGGACAGCCTCAACTATGGCTACACCTTC.

The rearrangement links TRBV6-1 to TRBJ1-2; 7 bases map to TRBD1. Germline CDR1 MNHNS, CDR2 SASEGT. V shed 8 bases, J shed 3 bases, and the junction held 9 bases outside the gene matches. The CDR3 has 14 residues. The CDR3 loop is CASGATGADYGYTF. CDR3 sequence (DNA): TGTGCCAGCGGGGCCACAGGGGCGGACTATGGCTACACCTTC.

This clonotype was seen repeatedly, ten times or more. The chain combines TRBV2 with TRBJ1-6; D is perhaps TRBD1 (6 bases). The CDR3 runs to 12 residues. The V end lost 6 bases, the J end lost 7 bases, and 7 bases lay between the germline ends. CDR1 is SNHLY and CDR2 is FYNNEI in the germline V gene. CDR3 region: CASSGQNSPLHF. CDR3 sequence (DNA): TGTGCCAGCAGCGGACAGAATTCACCCCTCCACTTT.

This clonotype was recorded many times. This chain connects TRBV30 to TRBJ1-5, with D maybe TRBD1 (6 bases). The germline CDR1 and CDR2 sequences are GTSNPN and SVGIG (reference sequence). The CDR3 runs to 15 residues. Trimming took off 3 bases at V and 3 bases at J, with 15 bases between the two ends. The CDR3 region has the DNA TGTGCCTGGAGCACGGGGGCACTTGCCAATCAGCCCCAGCATTTT. As protein: CAWSTGALANQPQHF.

This clonotype has at least ten counts. CDR3 protein: CASRPWTGSDGYTF. The CDR3 bases are TGTGCCAGCAGACCCTGGACGGGGTCAGATGGCTACACCTTC. The chain is built from TRBV2 and TRBJ1-2; D remains unclear. There are 14 residues in the CDR3. From germline, CDR1 is SNHLY and CDR2 FYNNEI. The V gene lost 6 bases and the J gene lost 6 bases, with 17 bases spanning the gap. The full variable domain, rest sourced from reference TRBV2 and TRBJ1-2, is EPEVTQTPSHQVTQMGQEVILRCVPISNHLYFYWYRQILGQKVEFLVSFYNNEISEKSEIFDDQFSVERPDGSNFTLKIRSTKLEDSAMYFCASRPWTGSDGYTFGSGTRLTVV.

This clonotype has a handful of counts. The rearrangement joins TRBV9 to TRBJ2-1; 8 bases line up with TRBD1. CDR3 length: 15 residues. V lost 0 bases, J lost 2 bases, and 1 base stayed unmatched. The germline gives CDR1 SGDLS, CDR2 YYNGEE. For the CDR3, the DNA is TGTGCCAGCAGCGTAGAGGGACAGGCCTACAATGAGCAGTTCTTC. Protein product: CASSVEGQAYNEQFF.

Comment on this clonotype: A clone one base away is much larger, so this may be a read error. CDR3 in amino acids: CASTGSARDRGGNTIYF. The DNA for the CDR3 is TGTGCCAGCACCGGTTCCGCCCGGGACAGGGGTGGAAACACCATATATTTT. The J gene is TRBJ1-3, the V gene TRBV28; the match to TRBD1 covers 10 bases. The CDR3 length is 17 residues. Germline values: CDR1 MDHEN, CDR2 SYDVKM. Losses at the gene ends were 7 bases for V and 3 bases for J; bases not matched to a gene: 12.

This chain links TRBV5-1 with TRBJ2-6; D is uncertain. Germline V gives CDR1 SGHRS, CDR2 YFSETQ. The CDR3 is 15 residues long. The germline V and J ends were trimmed by 4 bases and 4 bases, with 12 bases remaining between them. Here the CDR3 reads CASSQTQPGANVLTF. The CDR3 DNA is TGCGCCAGCAGCCAAACACAACCCGGGGCCAACGTCCTGACTTTC.

This clonotype was found a few times. The chain uses TRBV27 and TRBJ2-2, with 9 bases lining up with TRBD1. Germline loops: CDR1 MNHEY, CDR2 SMNVEV (reference sequence). The CDR3 sequence is 16 residues long. The V segment lost 1 base and the J segment 4 bases; nucleotides outside the gene matches: 4. The CDR3 spells CASSLWDREATGELFF. The CDR3 DNA sequence: TGTGCCAGCAGTTTATGGGACAGGGAGGCCACCGGGGAGCTGTTTTTT.

Ten or more counts support this clonotype. V is TRBV27 and J is TRBJ1-2; 8 bases are a match to TRBD1. The CDR3 spans 15 residues. The ends lost 6 bases at V and 5 bases at J; junction bases unmatched: 11. Germline values: CDR1 MNHEY, CDR2 SMNVEV (reference sequence). The CDR3 here is CASSLGSGGRYGYTF. CDR3 nucleotide sequence: TGTGCCAGCAGCCTCGGTTCAGGGGGCCGGTATGGCTACACCTTC.